Following are 32 T cell receptor beta chains from one sample sequenced in a study of T cells in tumors after PD-1 blockade. Time point indicated: first of two post-therapy site-matched biopsies two to three months apart. The assay was immunoSEQ multiplex PCR, and TCRdb's table has in-frame clones only and misses some. The data hold 2,000 to 3,000 clones, with roughly 77% observed a single time. The source was tumor tissue, collected after anti-PD-1 treatment. Receptors originate from a human donor with basal cell carcinoma.

V gene TRBV14 combines with J gene TRBJ1-1; no clear D. Germline V gene lookup returns CDR1 SGHDN and CDR2 FVKESK. The CDR3 runs to 13 residues. V lost 4 bases to trimming and J lost 0 bases, with 6 bases between them. The CDR3 here is CASSLTVNTEAFF. The CDR3 DNA reads as TGTGCCAGCAGCCTCACAGTGAACACTGAAGCTTTCTTT.

V gene TRBV7-2 combines with J gene TRBJ1-6, with a possible D match to TRBD1 (6 bases). Germline values: CDR1 SGHTA, CDR2 FQGNSA. The V gene lost 1 base and the J gene lost 0 bases, with 13 bases spanning the gap. The CDR3 sequence is 18 residues long. The CDR3 DNA reads as TGTGCCAGCAGCTTAGGGGGGCAAACGAGCTCCTATAATTCACCCCTCCACTTT. The encoded protein is CASSLGGQTSSYNSPLHF.

The chain has TRBV24-1 and TRBJ1-1; D might be TRBD1 (6 bases). Trimming left V 4 bases short and J 7 bases short, with 12 bases between. The germline V gene encodes CDR1 KGHDR and CDR2 SFDVKD. The CDR3 runs to 13 residues. The CDR3 reads CATSEPTGSEAFF. In DNA, the CDR3 is TGTGCCACCAGTGAACCTACAGGGAGTGAAGCTTTCTTT.

The chain's CDR3 is CASSLSLNSEYGYTF. The CDR3 nucleotides read TGTGCCAGCAGTTTATCGTTAAACAGCGAATATGGCTACACCTTC. This chain connects TRBV27 to TRBJ1-2; D is uncertain. V gave up 0 bases and J gave up 5 bases, with 13 bases separating them. This CDR3 is built from 15 residues. From germline, CDR1 is MNHEY and CDR2 SMNVEV (reference sequence).

The chain's CDR3 is CAISETIGGGETQYF. The CDR3 DNA reads TGTGCCATCAGTGAGACAATAGGGGGCGGTGAGACCCAGTACTTC. The genes are TRBV10-3 and TRBJ2-5; 7 bases fit TRBD1. Germline loops: CDR1 ENHRY, CDR2 SYGVKD. This CDR3 spans 15 amino acids. V shed 2 bases, J shed 5 bases, and the junction held 8 bases outside the gene matches.

This clone was recorded a few times. The rearrangement links TRBV6-5 to TRBJ2-3; 8 nucleotides agree with TRBD1. This CDR3 is 15 amino acids long. Germline-derived CDR1 and CDR2 are MNHEY and SVGAGI. Trimming cost V 0 bases and J 2 bases; bases outside gene matches: 1. CDR3 region: CASSYSDRDTDTQYF. CDR3 nucleotide sequence: TGTGCCAGCAGTTACTCGGACAGGGACACAGATACGCAGTATTTT.

This clone was found a few times. The chain employs TRBV5-6 and TRBJ2-5; D remains unclear. This CDR3 region has 15 residues. Germline V CDR1 and CDR2: SGHDT, YYEEEE. Trimming pared 1 base from V and 5 bases from J, leaving 15 bases between. The CDR3 DNA sequence: TGTGCCAGCAGCTTGAGCGTACGGATCTCCGAGACCCAGTACTTC. As protein: CASSLSVRISETQYF.

The V gene is TRBV14, the J gene TRBJ1-4; TRBD1 agrees at 7 bases. J was trimmed by 8 bases and V by 4 bases; bases with no gene match: 7. The CDR3 runs 14 residues. The V gene's germline CDR1 is SGHDN and CDR2 FVKESK. CDR3 sequence: CASSRTGAYEKLFF. The CDR3 coding sequence is TGTGCCAGCAGCCGAACAGGGGCCTACGAAAAACTGTTTTTT.

This sequence joins TRBV5-1 and TRBJ2-5; no clear D gene. The V and J ends lost 0 bases and 2 bases respectively, with 11 bases between them. This CDR3 is 15 amino acids long. Germline CDR1 reads SGHRS; CDR2 reads YFSETQ. The CDR3 here is CASSLGHSMQETQYF. CDR3 sequence (DNA): TGCGCCAGCAGCTTGGGACACTCAATGCAAGAGACCCAGTACTTC.

The chain joins TRBV7-2 to TRBJ1-1; D not certain. The CDR3 runs 14 residues. Germline values: CDR1 SGHTA, CDR2 FQGNSA. Trimming removed 3 bases at V and 1 base at J, with 9 bases between. The chain's CDR3 is CASSFRRENTEAFF. The CDR3 coding sequence is TGTGCCAGCAGCTTCCGGAGGGAGAACACTGAAGCTTTCTTT.

The gene calls are TRBV19 and TRBJ2-1; possibly TRBD2 for D (6 bases). This CDR3 spans 15 amino acids. Germline V gene data show CDR1 as LNHDA and CDR2 as SQIVND (reference sequence). The germline V and J ends were trimmed by 5 bases and 15 bases, with 26 bases remaining between them. CDR3 in amino acids: CASSGRDSHDQILFF. CDR3 sequence (DNA): TGTGCCAGTAGTGGAAGGGACTCCCACGATCAAATACTGTTCTTC. The full variable domain, rest sourced from reference TRBV19 and TRBJ2-1, is DGGITQSPKYLFRKEGQNVTLSCEQNLNHDAMYWYRQDPGQGLRLIYYSQIVNDFQKGDIAEGYSVSREKKESFPLTVTSAQKNPTAFYLCASSGRDSHDQILFFGPGTRLTVL.

Only a few counts were recorded for this clone. CDR3 DNA: TGTGCCAGCAGCCTCCTGGTGGGACTAGCGGGGGTGAACACCGGGGAGCTGTTTTTT. Its protein is CASSLLVGLAGVNTGELFF. The chain carries TRBV7-2 and TRBJ2-2, with 14 bases fitting TRBD2. Germline V CDR1 and CDR2: SGHTA, FQGNSA. The CDR3 loop spans 19 amino acids. J gave up 1 base and V 5 bases, and 9 bases lay outside the gene matches. The whole variable domain, filled in from reference TRBV7-2 and TRBJ2-2, reads GAGVSQSPSNKVTEKGKDVELRCDPISGHTALYWYRQSLGQGLEFLIYFQGNSAPDKSGLPSDRFSAERTGGSVSTLTIQRTQQEDSAVYLCASSLLVGLAGVNTGELFFGEGSRLTVL.

This chain joins TRBV4-2 and TRBJ2-5; 7 bases are a match to TRBD2. Trimming took 0 bases from V and 3 from J; bases not matched to a gene: 4. The CDR3 runs to 15 residues. Germline CDR1 is LGHNA and CDR2 is YNFKEQ. In DNA, the CDR3 is TGTGCCAGCAGCCAAGATGGGGGGACTAAAGAGACCCAGTACTTC. This codes for CASSQDGGTKETQYF.

The CDR3 nucleotides read TGTGCCAGCAGTTACTCACCCTTTTTCTACGAGCAGTACTTC. Residues: CASSYSPFFYEQYF. The chain uses TRBV6-6 and TRBJ2-7; D not certain. The CDR3 covers 14 residues. The V end lost 0 bases, the J end lost 3 bases, and 9 bases lay between the germline ends. From germline, CDR1 is MNHNY and CDR2 SVGAGI (reference sequence).

There are a few counts of this clone. J is TRBJ2-3 and V is TRBV27; D gene ambiguous. The CDR3 consists of 12 residues. Per germline, CDR1 MNHEY and CDR2 SMNVEV (reference sequence). The germline V and J ends were trimmed by 5 bases and 2 bases, with 5 bases remaining between them. CDR3 region: CASSPNTDTQYF. For the CDR3, the DNA is TGTGCCAGCAGTCCAAACACAGATACGCAGTATTTT.

The J gene is TRBJ2-5, the V gene TRBV7-8; D gene uncertain. This CDR3 region has 11 residues. V was cut by 5 bases and J by 2 bases, with 3 bases left in between. CDR1 and CDR2 (germline): SGHVS, FQNEAQ. The CDR3 nucleotides are TGTGCCAGCAGCCTGCAAGAGACCCAGTACTTC. It is translated as CASSLQETQYF. Supplemented by reference TRBV7-8 and TRBJ2-5, the full variable domain reads GAGVSQSPRYKVAKRGQDVALRCDPISGHVSLFWYQQALGQGPEFLTYFQNEAQLDKSGLPSDRFFAERPEGSVSTLKIQRTQQEDSAVYLCASSLQETQYFGPGTRLLVL.

This clone appeared a few times. This chain connects TRBV5-5 to TRBJ1-2, with D possibly being TRBD1 (5 bases). Trimming pared 4 bases from V and 0 bases from J, leaving 16 bases between. CDR3 length: 16 amino acids. Germline V gives CDR1 SGHKS, CDR2 YYEKEE (reference sequence). CDR3 amino acids: CASSLGRIGANYGYTF. Written as DNA, the CDR3 is TGTGCCAGCAGCCTGGGACGGATAGGAGCTAACTATGGCTACACCTTC.

In its sample, this clone was seen a few times. This chain links TRBV7-9 with TRBJ2-2, with D possibly matching TRBD2 (6 bases). Trimming took 5 bases from V and 4 from J, leaving 14 bases between them. Germline V gives CDR1 SEHNR, CDR2 FQNEAQ (reference sequence). The CDR3 is 15 amino acids. The CDR3 bases are TGTGCCAGCAGCCCCCGGGACGGGGGCACCGGGGAGCTGTTTTTT. It yields the protein CASSPRDGGTGELFF.

The V gene is TRBV7-9, the J gene TRBJ1-2, with 9 bases lining up with TRBD1. V trimming: 4 bases; J trimming: 4 bases; junction bases outside the gene matches: 7. The CDR3 runs to 15 residues. Germline assignment: CDR1 SEHNR and CDR2 FQNEAQ (reference sequence). The CDR3 here is CASSYTGGSAYGYTF. The CDR3, as DNA: TGTGCCAGCAGCTATACAGGGGGCTCGGCCTATGGCTACACCTTC.

By share, this clone ranks as large (0.1 to 1%). V and J are TRBV14 and TRBJ1-1, with D unclear. This CDR3 is 12 amino acids long. V gave up 3 bases and J gave up 3 bases, with 5 bases separating them. Per the germline V gene, CDR1 is SGHDN and CDR2 is FVKESK. The CDR3 loop is CASSQGYTEAFF. CDR3 sequence (DNA): TGTGCCAGCAGCCAGGGGTACACTGAAGCTTTCTTT.

This rearrangement joins TRBV19 to TRBJ1-2, with no clear D. Germline V lookup: CDR1 LNHDA, CDR2 SQIVND (reference sequence). The V gene lost 1 base and the J gene lost 2 bases, with 5 bases spanning the gap. CDR3 size: 13 residues. CDR3 in amino acids: CASSIAGNYGYTF. The CDR3 DNA sequence: TGTGCCAGTAGTATAGCCGGGAACTATGGCTACACCTTC. The full variable domain, in which reference TRBV19 and TRBJ1-2 provide the parts outside the CDR3, is DGGITQSPKYLFRKEGQNVTLSCEQNLNHDAMYWYRQDPGQGLRLIYYSQIVNDFQKGDIAEGYSVSREKKESFPLTVTSAQKNPTAFYLCASSIAGNYGYTFGSGTRLTVV.

This clone showed up just once. V usage is TRBV7-6 and J usage is TRBJ2-3; D may be TRBD2 (5 bases). Germline V gene data show CDR1 as SGHVS and CDR2 as FNYEAQ. V was clipped by 4 bases and J by 9 bases, with 11 bases between them. The CDR3 has 12 residues. DNA of the CDR3: TGTGCCAGCAGCTCCGGACTTTCCACGCAGTATTTT. Amino acid sequence: CASSSGLSTQYF. The full variable domain, its missing parts supplied by reference TRBV7-6 and TRBJ2-3, is GAGVSQSPRYKVTKRGQDVALRCDPISGHVSLYWYRQALGQGPEFLTYFNYEAQQDKSGLPNDRFSAERPEGSISTLTIQRTEQRDSAMYRCASSSGLSTQYFGPGTRLTVL.

This clone was seen a single time. The rearrangement joins TRBV19 to TRBJ2-1, with a weak D call TRBD2 (6 bases). Germline V CDR1 and CDR2: LNHDA, SQIVND (reference sequence). CDR3 length equals 13 residues. The V end lost 6 bases, the J end lost 7 bases, and 13 bases lay between the germline ends. This CDR3 is CASRLMGGNEQFF. The CDR3 coding sequence is TGTGCCAGTAGGCTAATGGGGGGTAATGAGCAGTTCTTC.

This rearrangement joins TRBV19 to TRBJ1-6; D is perhaps TRBD1 (5 bases). This CDR3 spans 14 amino acids. The V end lost 6 bases, the J end lost 10 bases, and 16 bases lay between the germline ends. Germline loops: CDR1 LNHDA, CDR2 SQIVND (reference sequence). The CDR3 sequence is CASSRQLSGSPLHF. The CDR3 coding sequence is TGTGCCAGTAGCAGACAGTTATCAGGGTCACCCCTCCACTTT. The complete variable domain, with remaining parts taken from reference TRBV19 and TRBJ1-6, reads DGGITQSPKYLFRKEGQNVTLSCEQNLNHDAMYWYRQDPGQGLRLIYYSQIVNDFQKGDIAEGYSVSREKKESFPLTVTSAQKNPTAFYLCASSRQLSGSPLHFGNGTRLTVT.

The chain links TRBV6-5 to TRBJ1-2; possibly TRBD1 for D (5 bases). V was pared by 3 bases and J by 2 bases, with 13 bases between. CDR3 size: 15 residues. The germline V gene encodes CDR1 MNHEY and CDR2 SVGAGI. CDR3 in DNA: TGTGCCAGCAGTTATGGGTCAGGGTGGAACTATGGCTACACCTTC. As protein: CASSYGSGWNYGYTF.

The chain carries TRBV24-1 and TRBJ2-5, with D perhaps being TRBD1 or TRBD2 (5 bases each). Germline V lookup: CDR1 KGHDR, CDR2 SFDVKD. The length of the CDR3 is 14 residues. V gave up 3 bases and J gave up 5 bases, with 12 bases separating them. The CDR3 region has the DNA TGTGCCACCAGTGATATTAAAGGGACGGAGACCCAGTACTTC. This sequence encodes CATSDIKGTETQYF.

The genes are TRBV5-5 and TRBJ1-5, with 9 positions matching TRBD1. Germline V gives CDR1 SGHKS, CDR2 YYEKEE (reference sequence). CDR3 size: 16 residues. Trimming cost V 5 bases and J 0 bases; bases outside gene matches: 6. The CDR3 DNA is TGTGCCAGCAGTTTTGGACAGGGGAATAGCAATCAGCCCCAGCATTTT. Amino acid sequence: CASSFGQGNSNQPQHF.

This clone has a single count. The rearrangement uses TRBV7-2 and TRBJ2-4; 7 bases agree with TRBD1. The V gene's germline CDR1 is SGHTA and CDR2 FQGNSA. V shed 1 base, J shed 1 base, and the junction held 4 bases outside the gene matches. This CDR3 region has 16 residues. The CDR3 bases are TGTGCCAGCAGCTTAGGAGGGGGCGCCGCCAAAAACATTCAGTACTTC. Translation gives CASSLGGGAAKNIQYF.

V and J are TRBV7-2 and TRBJ2-7; TRBD1 aligns across 7 bases. This CDR3 has 16 amino acids. The ends lost 4 bases at V and 5 bases at J; junction bases unmatched: 14. From germline, CDR1 is SGHTA and CDR2 FQGNSA. For the CDR3, the DNA is TGTGCCAGCAGCTATTTTCCGGGACAGCCTCAGAACGAGCAGTACTTC. Translating it yields CASSYFPGQPQNEQYF.

The rearrangement uses TRBV6-5 and TRBJ1-5; maybe TRBD1 (6 bases). CDR1 and CDR2 (germline): MNHEY, SVGAGI. The CDR3 spans 15 residues. The ends were cut back, 2 bases at V and 2 bases at J, with 10 bases in the middle. Here the CDR3 reads CASSYKGGGNQPQHF. The CDR3 DNA sequence: TGTGCCAGCAGTTACAAGGGGGGAGGCAATCAGCCCCAGCATTTT.

The gene calls are TRBV3-1 (or the pseudogene TRBV3-2) and TRBJ1-3, with D unclear. CDR1 and CDR2 from the germline V gene are LGHDT and YNNKEL (reference sequence). The CDR3 runs 16 residues. V was trimmed by 3 bases and J by 4 bases, leaving 16 bases between them. CDR3 protein: CASSQWRIGSGNTIYF. CDR3 bases: TGTGCCAGCAGCCAGTGGCGGATCGGATCCGGAAACACCATATATTTT.

The gene calls are TRBV5-1 and TRBJ1-1, with D possibly TRBD1 on 6 matching bases. Trimming shortened V by 4 bases and J by 2 bases, and 15 bases separated the two germline ends. Germline V CDR1 and CDR2: SGHRS, YFSETQ. The CDR3 is made up of 15 amino acids. The CDR3 protein is CASSKQTGLNTEAFF. The CDR3 DNA reads TGCGCCAGCAGCAAACAGACAGGACTAAACACTGAAGCTTTCTTT.